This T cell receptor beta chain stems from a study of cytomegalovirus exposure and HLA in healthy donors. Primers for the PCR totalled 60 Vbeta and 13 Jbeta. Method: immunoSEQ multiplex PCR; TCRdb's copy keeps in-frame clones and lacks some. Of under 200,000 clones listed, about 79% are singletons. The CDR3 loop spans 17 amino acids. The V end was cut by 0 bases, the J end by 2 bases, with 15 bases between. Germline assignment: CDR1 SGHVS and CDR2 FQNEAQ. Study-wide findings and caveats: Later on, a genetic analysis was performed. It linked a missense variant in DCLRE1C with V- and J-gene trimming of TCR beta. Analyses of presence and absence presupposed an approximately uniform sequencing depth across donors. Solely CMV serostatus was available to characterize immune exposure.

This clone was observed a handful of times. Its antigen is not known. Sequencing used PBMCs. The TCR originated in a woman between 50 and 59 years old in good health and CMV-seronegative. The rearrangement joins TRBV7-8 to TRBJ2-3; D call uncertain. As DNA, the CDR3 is TGTGCCAGCAGCTTAGCCTTAGTCGGAGCCATCACAGATACGCAGTATTTT. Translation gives CASSLALVGAITDTQYF.